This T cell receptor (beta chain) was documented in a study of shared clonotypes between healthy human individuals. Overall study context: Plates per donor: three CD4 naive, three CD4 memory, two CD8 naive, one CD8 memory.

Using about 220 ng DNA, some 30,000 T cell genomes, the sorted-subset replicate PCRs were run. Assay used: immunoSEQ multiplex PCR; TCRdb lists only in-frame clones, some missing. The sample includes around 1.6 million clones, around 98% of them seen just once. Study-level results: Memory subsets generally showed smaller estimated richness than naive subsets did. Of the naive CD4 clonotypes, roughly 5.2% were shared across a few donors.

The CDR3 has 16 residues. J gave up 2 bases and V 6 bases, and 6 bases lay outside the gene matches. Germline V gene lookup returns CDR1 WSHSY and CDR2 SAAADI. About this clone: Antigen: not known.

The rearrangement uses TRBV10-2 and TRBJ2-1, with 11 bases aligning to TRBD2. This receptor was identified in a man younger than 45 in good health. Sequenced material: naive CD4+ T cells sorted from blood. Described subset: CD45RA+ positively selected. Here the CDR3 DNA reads TGCGCCAGCAGCGGCGGGACTAGCGGAGCCTACAATGAGCAGTTCTTC. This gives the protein CASSGGTSGAYNEQFF.